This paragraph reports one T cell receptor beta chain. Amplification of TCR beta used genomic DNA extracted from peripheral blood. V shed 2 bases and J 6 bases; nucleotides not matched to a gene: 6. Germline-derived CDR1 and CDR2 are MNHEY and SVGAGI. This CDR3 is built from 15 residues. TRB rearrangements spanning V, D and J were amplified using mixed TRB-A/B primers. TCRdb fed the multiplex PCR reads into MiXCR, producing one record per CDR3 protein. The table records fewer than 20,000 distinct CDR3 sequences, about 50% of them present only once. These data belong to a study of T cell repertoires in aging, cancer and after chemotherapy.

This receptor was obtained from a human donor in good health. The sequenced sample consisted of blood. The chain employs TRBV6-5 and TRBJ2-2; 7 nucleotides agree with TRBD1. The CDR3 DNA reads TGTGCCAGCAGTTACCACCGACAGGGCTCCGGGGAGCTGTTTTTT. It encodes CASSYHRQGSGELFF.